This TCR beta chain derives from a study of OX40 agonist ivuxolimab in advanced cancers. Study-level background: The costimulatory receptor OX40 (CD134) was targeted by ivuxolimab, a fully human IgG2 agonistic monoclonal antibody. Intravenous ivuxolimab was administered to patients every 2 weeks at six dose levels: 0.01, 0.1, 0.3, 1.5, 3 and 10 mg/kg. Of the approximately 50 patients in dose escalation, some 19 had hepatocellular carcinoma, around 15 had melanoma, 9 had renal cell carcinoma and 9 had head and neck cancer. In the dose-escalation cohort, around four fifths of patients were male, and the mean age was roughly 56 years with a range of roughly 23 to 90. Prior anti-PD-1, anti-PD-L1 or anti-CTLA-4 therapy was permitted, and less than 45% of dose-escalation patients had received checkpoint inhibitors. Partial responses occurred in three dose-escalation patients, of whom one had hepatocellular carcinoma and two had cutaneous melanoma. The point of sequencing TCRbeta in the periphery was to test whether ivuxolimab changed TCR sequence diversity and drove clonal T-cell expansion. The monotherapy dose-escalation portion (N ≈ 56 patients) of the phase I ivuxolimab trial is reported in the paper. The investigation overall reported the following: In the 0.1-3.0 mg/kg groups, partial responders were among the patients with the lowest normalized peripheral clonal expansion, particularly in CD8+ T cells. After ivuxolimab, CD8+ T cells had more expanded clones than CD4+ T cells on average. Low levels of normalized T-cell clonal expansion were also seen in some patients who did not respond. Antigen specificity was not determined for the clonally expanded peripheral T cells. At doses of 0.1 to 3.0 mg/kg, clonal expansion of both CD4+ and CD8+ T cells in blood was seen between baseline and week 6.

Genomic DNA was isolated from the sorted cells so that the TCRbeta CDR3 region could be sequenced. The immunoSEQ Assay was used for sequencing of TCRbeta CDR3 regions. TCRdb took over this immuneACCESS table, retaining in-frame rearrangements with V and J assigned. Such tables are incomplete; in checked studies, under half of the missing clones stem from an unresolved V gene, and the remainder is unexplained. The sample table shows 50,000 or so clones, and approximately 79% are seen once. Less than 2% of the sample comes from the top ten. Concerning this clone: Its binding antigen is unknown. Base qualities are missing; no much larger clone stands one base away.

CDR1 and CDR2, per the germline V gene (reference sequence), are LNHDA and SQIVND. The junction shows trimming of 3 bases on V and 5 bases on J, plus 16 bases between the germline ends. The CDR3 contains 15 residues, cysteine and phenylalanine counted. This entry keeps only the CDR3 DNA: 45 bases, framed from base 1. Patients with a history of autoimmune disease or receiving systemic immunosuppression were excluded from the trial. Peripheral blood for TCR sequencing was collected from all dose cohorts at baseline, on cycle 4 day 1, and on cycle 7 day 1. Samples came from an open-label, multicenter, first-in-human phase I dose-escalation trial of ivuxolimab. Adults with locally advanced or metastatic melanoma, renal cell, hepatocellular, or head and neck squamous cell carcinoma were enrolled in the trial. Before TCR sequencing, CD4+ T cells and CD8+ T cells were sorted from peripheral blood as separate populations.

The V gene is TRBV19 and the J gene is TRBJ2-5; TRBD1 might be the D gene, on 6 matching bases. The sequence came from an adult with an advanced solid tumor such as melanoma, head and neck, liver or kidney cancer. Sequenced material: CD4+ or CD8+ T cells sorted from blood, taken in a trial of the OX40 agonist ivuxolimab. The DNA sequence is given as TGTGCCAGTAGTATGAATCCAGGGGTGAGGGAGACCCAGTACTTC. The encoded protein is CASSMNPGVRETQYF.